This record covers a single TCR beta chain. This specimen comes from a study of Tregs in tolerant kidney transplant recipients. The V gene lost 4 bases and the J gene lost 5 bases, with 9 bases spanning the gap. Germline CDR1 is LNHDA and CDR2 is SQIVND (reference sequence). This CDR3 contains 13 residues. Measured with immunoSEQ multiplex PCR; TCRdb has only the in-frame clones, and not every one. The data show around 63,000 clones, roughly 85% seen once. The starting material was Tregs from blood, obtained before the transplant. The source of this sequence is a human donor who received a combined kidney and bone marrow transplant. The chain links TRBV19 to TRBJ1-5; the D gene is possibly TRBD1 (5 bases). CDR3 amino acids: CASSSDSDQPQHF. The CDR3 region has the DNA TGTGCCAGTAGTAGTGACAGCGATCAGCCCCAGCATTTT.